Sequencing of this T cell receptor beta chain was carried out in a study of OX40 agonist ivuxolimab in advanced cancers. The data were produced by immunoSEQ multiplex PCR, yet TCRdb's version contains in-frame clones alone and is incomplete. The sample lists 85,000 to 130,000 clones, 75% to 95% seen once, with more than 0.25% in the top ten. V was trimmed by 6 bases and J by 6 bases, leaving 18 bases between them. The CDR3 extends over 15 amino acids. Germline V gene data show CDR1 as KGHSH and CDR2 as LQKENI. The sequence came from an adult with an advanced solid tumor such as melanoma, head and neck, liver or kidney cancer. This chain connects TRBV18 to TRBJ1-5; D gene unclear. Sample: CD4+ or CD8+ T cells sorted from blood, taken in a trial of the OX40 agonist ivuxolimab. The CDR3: CASSLQKGKGQPQHF. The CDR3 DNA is TGTGCCAGCTCCCTGCAGAAGGGAAAGGGTCAGCCCCAGCATTTT. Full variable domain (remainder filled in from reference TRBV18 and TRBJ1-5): NAGVMQNPRHLVRRRGQEARLRCSPMKGHSHVYWYRQLPEEGLKFMVYLQKENIIDESGMPKERFSAEFPKEGPSILRIQQVVRGDSAAYFCASSLQKGKGQPQHFGDGTRLSIL.